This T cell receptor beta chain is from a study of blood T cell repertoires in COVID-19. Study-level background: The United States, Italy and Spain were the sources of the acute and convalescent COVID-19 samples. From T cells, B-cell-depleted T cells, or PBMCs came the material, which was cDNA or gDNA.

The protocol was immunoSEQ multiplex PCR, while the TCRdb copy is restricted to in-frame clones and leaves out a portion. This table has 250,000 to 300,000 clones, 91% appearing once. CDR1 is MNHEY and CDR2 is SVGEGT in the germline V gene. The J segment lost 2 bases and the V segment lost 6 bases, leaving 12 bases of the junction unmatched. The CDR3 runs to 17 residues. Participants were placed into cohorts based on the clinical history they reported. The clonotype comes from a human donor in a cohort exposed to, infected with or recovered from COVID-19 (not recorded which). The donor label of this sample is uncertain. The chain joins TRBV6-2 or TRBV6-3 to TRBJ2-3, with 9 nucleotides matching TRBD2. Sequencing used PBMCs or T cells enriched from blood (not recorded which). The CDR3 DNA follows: TGTGCCAGCAGCCTGACGGCGAGCGGGGGGCCCACAGATACGCAGTATTTT. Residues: CASSLTASGGPTDTQYF.